This TCR beta chain was found in a study of blood T cell repertoires in COVID-19. In its sample, this clone was seen once. The method was immunoSEQ multiplex PCR; TCRdb's version includes in-frame clones alone and lacks a portion of them. The table includes fewer than 350,000 clones, around 90% detected once. Cohort allocation depended upon clinical history that participants reported. The source is a woman between 35 and 50 years old with acute COVID-19. Sequenced: PBMCs or T cells enriched from blood (not recorded which).

CDR3 amino acids: CASTGQGLFLSGNTIYF. CDR3 coding DNA: TGTGCCAGCACCGGACAGGGACTGTTCCTCTCTGGAAACACCATATATTTT. The chain combines TRBV28 with TRBJ1-3; 8 nucleotides line up with TRBD1. The germline CDR1 and CDR2 sequences are MDHEN and SYDVKM. The junction had 11 bases not matched to a gene; V was cut back by 7 bases and J by 0 bases. The length of the CDR3 is 17 residues.